A single sample is the source of the 23 T cell receptor beta chains below, sequenced in a study of T cell responses to AZD1222 COVID-19 vaccine. The data were produced by immunoSEQ multiplex PCR, yet TCRdb's version contains in-frame clones alone and is incomplete. The table lists roughly 100,000 clones, about 90% of them singletons. Here the sequenced sample was peripheral blood, taken on day 0 of AZD1222 vaccination. The receptors come from an adult in good health.

This clone occurred a few times. In DNA, the CDR3 is TGTGCCCGGTCCCTTCAAGGGGAACGGTACGAGCAGTACTTC. This sequence encodes CARSLQGERYEQYF. V usage is TRBV6-5 and J usage is TRBJ2-7; possible D gene TRBD1, 5 bases. V was pared by 11 bases and J by 4 bases, with 21 bases between. The CDR3 spans 14 residues. CDR1 is MNHEY and CDR2 is SVGAGI in the germline V gene.

The genes are TRBV7-9 and TRBJ1-1; D is unresolved. There are 16 residues in the CDR3. Germline V gene data show CDR1 as SEHNR and CDR2 as FQNEAQ (reference sequence). Trimming removed 0 bases at V and 1 base at J, with 12 bases between. CDR3 region: CASSLAGRRANTEAFF. The DNA for the CDR3 is TGTGCCAGCAGCTTAGCTGGAAGGAGGGCGAACACTGAAGCTTTCTTT.

The chain employs TRBV6-5 and TRBJ1-2; a weak D match, TRBD1 (5 bases). V lost 8 bases to trimming and J lost 0 bases, with 16 bases between them. Germline CDR1 and CDR2: MNHEY and SVGAGI. This CDR3 region has 15 residues. CDR3 bases: TGTGCCAGCGACTCCCCCAGGGTAGCTAACTATGGCTACACCTTC. Amino acid sequence: CASDSPRVANYGYTF.

The chain recombines TRBV14 with TRBJ1-4, with no clear D. The germline V gene has CDR1 SGHDN and CDR2 FVKESK. The length of the CDR3 is 14 residues. Trimming took 0 bases from V and 7 from J, leaving 9 bases between them. The CDR3 sequence is CASSQEAPPEKLFF. The CDR3 DNA reads TGTGCCAGCAGCCAAGAAGCGCCCCCTGAAAAACTGTTTTTT.

This chain joins TRBV4-2 and TRBJ2-3; 13 bases match TRBD2. This CDR3 has 18 residues. Looked up from germline, CDR1 is LGHNA and CDR2 is YNFKEQ. J gave up 4 bases and V 3 bases, and 10 bases lay outside the gene matches. The CDR3, as DNA: TGTGCCAGCAGCCAGAGAGAGACTAGCGGGGGGCTAGCAGATACGCAGTATTTT. Encoded protein: CASSQRETSGGLADTQYF.

The chain uses TRBV10-3 and TRBJ2-7, with 8 nucleotides matching TRBD1. Per germline, CDR1 ENHRY and CDR2 SYGVKD. CDR3 length: 14 amino acids. J gave up 3 bases and V 0 bases, and 1 base lay outside the gene matches. The CDR3 here is CAISESTGGYEQYF. Written as DNA, the CDR3 is TGTGCCATCAGTGAGTCCACAGGGGGCTACGAGCAGTACTTC.

V gene TRBV7-2 combines with J gene TRBJ1-5; D uncertain. From germline, CDR1 is SGHTA and CDR2 FQGNSA. The CDR3 spans 13 residues. Trimming removed 5 bases at V and 6 bases at J, with 11 bases between. The CDR3 loop is CASSSHIFQPQHF. CDR3 sequence (DNA): TGTGCCAGCAGCAGCCATATTTTTCAGCCCCAGCATTTT.

The genes are TRBV7-9 and TRBJ1-5, with unresolved D. V was cut by 1 base and J by 0 bases, with 16 bases left in between. From germline, CDR1 is SEHNR and CDR2 FQNEAQ (reference sequence). There are 18 residues in the CDR3. CDR3 region: CASSLVGRGGLSNQPQHF. The CDR3 DNA reads TGTGCCAGCAGCTTAGTGGGGAGAGGCGGGCTTAGCAATCAGCCCCAGCATTTT. Combining the CDR3 with reference TRBV7-9 and TRBJ1-5 gives the whole variable domain DTGVSQNPRHKITKRGQNVTFRCDPISEHNRLYWYRQTLGQGPEFLTYFQNEAQLEKSRLLSDRFSAERPKGSFSTLEIQRTEQGDSAMYLCASSLVGRGGLSNQPQHFGDGTRLSIL.

The chain combines TRBV14 with TRBJ2-7, with D possibly being TRBD1 (5 bases). The V end lost 4 bases, the J end lost 3 bases, and 10 bases lay between the germline ends. The CDR3 has 13 residues. Per the germline V gene, CDR1 is SGHDN and CDR2 is FVKESK. The CDR3, as DNA: TGTGCCAGCAGCCTCGACAGATACTACGAGCAGTACTTC. Amino acid sequence: CASSLDRYYEQYF.

The rearrangement links TRBV28 to TRBJ1-5, with TRBD1 as a possible D gene (6 bases). V dropped 3 bases and J dropped 0 bases, with 12 bases sitting between them. Per the germline V gene, CDR1 is MDHEN and CDR2 is SYDVKM. The CDR3 is made up of 16 amino acids. The CDR3 region is CASSLGGWDSNQPQHF. Here the CDR3 DNA reads TGTGCCAGCAGTTTGGGGGGCTGGGATAGCAATCAGCCCCAGCATTTT.

The chain uses TRBV7-2 and TRBJ2-4, with D perhaps matching TRBD1 (7 bases). Germline-derived CDR1 and CDR2 are SGHTA and FQGNSA. V lost 6 bases, J lost 8 bases, and 23 bases lay in between. This CDR3 has 16 amino acids. This CDR3 reads CASSAGTGTAGYIQYF. As DNA, the CDR3 is TGTGCCAGCAGTGCCGGAACCGGGACAGCGGGTTACATTCAGTACTTC.

V gene TRBV3-1 (or the pseudogene TRBV3-2) combines with J gene TRBJ2-3; a weak D match, TRBD1 (6 bases). Germline values: CDR1 LGHDT, CDR2 YNNKEL (reference sequence). The CDR3 totals 15 residues. With 7 bases removed from V and 2 bases from J, the gap between germline ends came to 16 bases. The CDR3 protein is CASMPNRESTDTQYF. CDR3 sequence (DNA): TGTGCCAGCATGCCTAACAGGGAATCCACAGATACGCAGTATTTT.

This chain connects TRBV11-3 to TRBJ2-5, with D possibly matching TRBD2 (5 bases). With 0 bases removed from V and 3 bases from J, the gap between germline ends came to 5 bases. Germline loops: CDR1 SGHNT, CDR2 YENEEA. This CDR3 has 13 amino acids. This CDR3 is CASSLDGEETQYF. In DNA, the CDR3 is TGTGCCAGCAGCTTAGACGGGGAAGAGACCCAGTACTTC.

The rearrangement joins TRBV5-5 to TRBJ2-1, with D perhaps matching TRBD1 (6 bases). The CDR3 is made up of 14 amino acids. V lost 1 base and J lost 7, with 12 bases in between. Germline CDR1 SGHKS, CDR2 YYEKEE (reference sequence). The CDR3 sequence is CASSLLSGVNEQFF. In DNA, the CDR3 is TGTGCCAGCAGCTTGCTTTCAGGGGTGAATGAGCAGTTCTTC.

The chain carries TRBV21-1 and TRBJ1-4. TRBV21-1 has pseudogene status. The CDR3 is made up of 8 amino acids. In DNA, the CDR3 is TGTGCCTTCGGAAAACTGTTTTTT. This encodes CAFGKLFF.

The chain links TRBV9 to TRBJ2-3; 9 positions agree with TRBD1. Germline V CDR1 and CDR2: SGDLS, YYNGEE. The CDR3 consists of 16 residues. After removal of 2 bases from V and 5 bases from J, the junction contained 9 bases not matched to a gene. The DNA of the CDR3 is TGTGCCAGCAGCGTGACCAGACAGGGGGTGGGAGATACGCAGTATTTT. Encoded protein: CASSVTRQGVGDTQYF.

CDR3 DNA: TGTGCCTGGGGGTTGGAGACACAGGGCACGGCATCACCCCTCCACTTT. This codes for CAWGLETQGTASPLHF. The V gene is TRBV30, the J gene TRBJ1-6, with D possibly being TRBD1 (6 bases). Germline-derived CDR1 and CDR2 are GTSNPN and SVGIG (reference sequence). CDR3 length: 16 residues. The V gene lost 5 bases and the J gene lost 10 bases, with 24 bases spanning the gap.

The V call is TRBV30, the J call TRBJ2-1; D may be TRBD2 (5 bases). Germline V gives CDR1 GTSNPN, CDR2 SVGIG (reference sequence). The CDR3 length is 13 residues. With 4 bases removed from V and 8 bases from J, the gap between germline ends came to 15 bases. CDR3 DNA sequence: TGTGCCTGGAATGTTGGGAGTATCGATGAGCAGTTCTTC. Its protein is CAWNVGSIDEQFF.

V usage is TRBV27 and J usage is TRBJ1-3; no clear D. The germline V gene has CDR1 MNHEY and CDR2 SMNVEV (reference sequence). CDR3 size: 15 residues. Between the trimmed V and J ends, which lost 0 bases and 0 bases, there was a span of 6 bases. The CDR3 region has the DNA TGTGCCAGCAGTTTATCGGGCAGCTCTGGAAACACCATATATTTT. It codes for CASSLSGSSGNTIYF.

This clone was observed once. This chain joins TRBV2 and TRBJ1-2; D is unresolved. Trimming stripped 1 base from V and 7 bases from J, with 13 bases between. The CDR3 spans 14 residues. Germline CDR1 and CDR2: SNHLY and FYNNEI. The CDR3 region has the DNA TGTGCCAGCAGTGAAGAGGGTCAGGTCTCTGGCTACACCTTC. Amino acid sequence: CASSEEGQVSGYTF. Full variable domain (outside the CDR3, taken from reference TRBV2 and TRBJ1-2): EPEVTQTPSHQVTQMGQEVILRCVPISNHLYFYWYRQILGQKVEFLVSFYNNEISEKSEIFDDQFSVERPDGSNFTLKIRSTKLEDSAMYFCASSEEGQVSGYTFGSGTRLTVV.

The rearrangement joins TRBV29-1 to TRBJ2-1, with D possibly matching TRBD2 (5 bases). The CDR3 has 12 amino acids. Germline lookup yields CDR1 SQVTM and CDR2 ANQGSEA. The V end was cut by 2 bases, the J end by 15 bases, with 17 bases between. The CDR3 spells CSVERVVGLGFF. Here the CDR3 DNA reads TGCAGCGTTGAAAGGGTGGTCGGACTCGGGTTCTTC.

The chain carries TRBV4-1 and TRBJ2-1, with unresolved D. The ends were cut back, 1 base at V and 2 bases at J, with 9 bases in the middle. There are 15 residues in the CDR3. Per the germline V gene, CDR1 is MGHRA and CDR2 is YSYEKL. The CDR3 sequence is CASSQAGATYNEQFF. The CDR3 DNA reads TGCGCCAGCAGCCAAGCGGGTGCCACCTACAATGAGCAGTTCTTC.

V and J are TRBV4-1 and TRBJ1-1; the D is unclear. The germline V gene encodes CDR1 MGHRA and CDR2 YSYEKL. Trimming left V 5 bases short and J 0 bases short, with 19 bases between. The CDR3 spans 17 residues. The CDR3 DNA sequence: TGCGCCAGCAGCGTAGGACTCGCTGAGCGACTGAACACTGAAGCTTTCTTT. Amino acids: CASSVGLAERLNTEAFF.